This T cell receptor beta chain was profiled in a study of shared clonotypes between healthy human individuals. Every donor, a Caucasian adult, lived in Nashville, Tennessee. A CD45RA-negative memory subset and a CD45RA+ naive subset were separated from the CD4+ cells. TCRdb's table, derived via immunoSEQ multiplex PCR, lists solely in-frame clones and lacks some. In the table there are some 1.5 million clones, 95% to 99% of which are singletons. The receptor comes from a man aged 25-45 years in good health. Input material: naive CD4+ T cells sorted from blood. Subset defined: CD45RA+ positively selected.

The CDR3 reads CASAMLGAGYGYTF. CDR3 nucleotide sequence: TGTGCCAGCGCCATGTTGGGCGCCGGCTATGGCTACACCTTC. The rearrangement links TRBV5-6 to TRBJ1-2; D gene unclear. Germline values: CDR1 SGHDT, CDR2 YYEEEE. V lost 7 bases to trimming and J lost 4 bases, with 17 bases between them. This CDR3 contains 14 residues. Supplemented by reference TRBV5-6 and TRBJ1-2, the full variable domain reads DAGVTQSPTHLIKTRGQQVTLRCSPKSGHDTVSWYQQALGQGPQFIFQYYEEEERQRGNFPDRFSGHQFPNYSSELNVNALLLGDSALYLCASAMLGAGYGYTFGSGTRLTVV.